Sequencing of this T cell receptor beta chain was carried out in a study of blood T cell repertoires in COVID-19. In the study overall: In each case, the material was cDNA or gDNA derived from T cells, B-cell-depleted T cells, or PBMCs.

Generated by immunoSEQ multiplex PCR, the TCRdb table keeps only in-frame clones and is missing some. Of over 200,000 clones listed, about 86% were seen once; the top ten hold around 1.5%. This CDR3 region has 15 residues. CDR1 SGDLS and CDR2 YYNGEE come from the germline V gene. V was trimmed by 4 bases and J by 6 bases, leaving 16 bases between them. The TCR comes from a man between 18 and 35 years old with active or convalescent COVID-19. Sequencing was done on a sample of peripheral blood. This sequence joins TRBV9 and TRBJ1-4, with D unresolved. CDR3: CASSSSSGSYEKLFF. The CDR3, as DNA: TGTGCCAGCAGCTCGAGCTCGGGGTCCTATGAAAAACTGTTTTTT.